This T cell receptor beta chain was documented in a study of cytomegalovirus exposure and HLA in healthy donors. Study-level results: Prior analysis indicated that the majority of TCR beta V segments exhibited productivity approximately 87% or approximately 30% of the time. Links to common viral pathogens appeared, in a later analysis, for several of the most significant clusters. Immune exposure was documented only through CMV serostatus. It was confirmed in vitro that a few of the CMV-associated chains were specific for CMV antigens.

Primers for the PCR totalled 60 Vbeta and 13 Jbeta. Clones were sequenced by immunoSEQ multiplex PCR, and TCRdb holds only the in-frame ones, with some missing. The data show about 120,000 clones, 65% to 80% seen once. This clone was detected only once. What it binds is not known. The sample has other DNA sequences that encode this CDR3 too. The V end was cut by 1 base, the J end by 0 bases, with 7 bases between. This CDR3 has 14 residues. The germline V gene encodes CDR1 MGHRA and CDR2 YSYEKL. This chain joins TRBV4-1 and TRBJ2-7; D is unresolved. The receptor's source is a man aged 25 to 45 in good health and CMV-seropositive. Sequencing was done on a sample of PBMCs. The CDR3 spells CASSQVLRSYEQYF. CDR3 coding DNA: TGCGCCAGCAGCCAAGTCCTGCGCTCCTACGAGCAGTACTTC.